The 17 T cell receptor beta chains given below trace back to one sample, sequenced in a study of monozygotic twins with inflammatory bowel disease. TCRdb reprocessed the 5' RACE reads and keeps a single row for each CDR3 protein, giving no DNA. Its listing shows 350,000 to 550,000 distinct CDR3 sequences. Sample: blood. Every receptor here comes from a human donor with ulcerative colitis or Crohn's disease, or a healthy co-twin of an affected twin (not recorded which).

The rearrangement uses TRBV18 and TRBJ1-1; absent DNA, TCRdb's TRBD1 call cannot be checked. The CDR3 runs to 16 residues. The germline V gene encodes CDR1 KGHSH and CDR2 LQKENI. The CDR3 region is CASSPPHPGGDAEAFF.

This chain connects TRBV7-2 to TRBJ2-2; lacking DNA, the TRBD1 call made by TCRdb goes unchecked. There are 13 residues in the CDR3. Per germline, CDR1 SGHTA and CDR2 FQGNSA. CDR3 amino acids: CASSLKGLGELFF.

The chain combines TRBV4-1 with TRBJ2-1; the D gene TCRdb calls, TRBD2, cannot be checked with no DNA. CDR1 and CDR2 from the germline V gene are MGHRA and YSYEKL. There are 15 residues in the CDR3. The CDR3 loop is CASSQEGLGPMKQFF.

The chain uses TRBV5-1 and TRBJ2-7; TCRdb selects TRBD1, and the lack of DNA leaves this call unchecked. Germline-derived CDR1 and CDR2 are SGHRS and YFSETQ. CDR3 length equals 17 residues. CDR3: CASSLDSTGGVLDEQYF.

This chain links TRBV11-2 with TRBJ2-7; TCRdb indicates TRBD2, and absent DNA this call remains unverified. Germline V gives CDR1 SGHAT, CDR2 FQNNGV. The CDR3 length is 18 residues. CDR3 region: CASSSPTSGGGSSYEQYF.

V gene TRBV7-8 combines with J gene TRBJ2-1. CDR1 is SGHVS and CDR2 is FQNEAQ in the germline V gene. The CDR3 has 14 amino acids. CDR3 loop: CASSLSGGVDEQFF.

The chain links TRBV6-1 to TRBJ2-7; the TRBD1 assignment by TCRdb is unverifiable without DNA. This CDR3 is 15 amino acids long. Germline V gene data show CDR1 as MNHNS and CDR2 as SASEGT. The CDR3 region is CASRTAGTAGYEQYF.

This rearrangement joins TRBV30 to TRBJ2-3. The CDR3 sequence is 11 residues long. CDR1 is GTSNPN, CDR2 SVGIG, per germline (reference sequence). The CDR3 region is CAWSPTDTQYF.

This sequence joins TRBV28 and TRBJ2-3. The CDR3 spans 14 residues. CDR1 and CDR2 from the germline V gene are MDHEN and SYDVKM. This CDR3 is CASRRDSSTDTQYF.

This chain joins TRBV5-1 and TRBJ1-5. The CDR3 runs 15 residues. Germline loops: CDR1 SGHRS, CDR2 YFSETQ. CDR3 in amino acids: CASSLTTGSNQPQHF.

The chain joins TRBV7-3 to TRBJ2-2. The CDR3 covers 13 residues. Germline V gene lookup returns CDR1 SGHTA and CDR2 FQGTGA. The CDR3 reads CASSPTSTGELFF.

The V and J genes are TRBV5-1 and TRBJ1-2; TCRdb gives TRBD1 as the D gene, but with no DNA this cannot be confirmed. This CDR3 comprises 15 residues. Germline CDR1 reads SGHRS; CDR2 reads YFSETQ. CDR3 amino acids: CASSVGSGQDYGYTF.

CDR3 region: CASSLVRDRRPNTEAFF. The chain has TRBV7-7 and TRBJ1-1; TCRdb reports TRBD1, a call that lacks DNA to check it against. Germline-derived CDR1 and CDR2 are SSHAT and FNYEAQ (reference sequence). This CDR3 has 17 residues.

CDR3 amino acids: CASSIIPRSNTEAFF. The V call is TRBV7-9, the J call TRBJ1-1. Germline CDR1 SEHNR, CDR2 FQNEAQ (reference sequence). The CDR3 covers 15 residues.

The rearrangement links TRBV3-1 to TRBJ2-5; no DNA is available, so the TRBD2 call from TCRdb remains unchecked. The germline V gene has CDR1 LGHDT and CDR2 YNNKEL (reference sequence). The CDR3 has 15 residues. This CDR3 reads CASSQWVGGAETQYF.

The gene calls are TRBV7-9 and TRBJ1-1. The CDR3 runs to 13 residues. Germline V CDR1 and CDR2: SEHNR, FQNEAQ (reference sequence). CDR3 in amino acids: CASSLPESTEAFF. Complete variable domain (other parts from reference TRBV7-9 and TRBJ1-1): DTGVSQNPRHKITKRGQNVTFRCDPISEHNRLYWYRQTLGQGPEFLTYFQNEAQLEKSRLLSDRFSAERPKGSFSTLEIQRTEQGDSAMYLCASSLPESTEAFFGQGTRLTVV.

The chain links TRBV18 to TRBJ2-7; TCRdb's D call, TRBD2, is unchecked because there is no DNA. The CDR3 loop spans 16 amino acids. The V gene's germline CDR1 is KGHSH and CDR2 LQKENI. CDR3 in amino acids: CASSLLRVAGNYEQYF.